These T cell receptor beta chains were read from a single sample in a study of blood T cell repertoires in COVID-19. Sequencing was performed with immunoSEQ multiplex PCR; in TCRdb, only in-frame clones are kept and a portion is missing. The table records approximately 25,000 clones, roughly four fifths of them present only once. The sample consisted of peripheral blood. All receptors come from a woman in her 70s with COVID-19, enrolled during active disease. The CDR3 runs from the conserved cysteine through the conserved F or W. A D gene is named only where the DNA matches it firmly. The size entry is marked missing in some rows and otherwise reads once, few, many or a size class.

TRBJ2-1,NA,NA,TRBV30,TGTGCCTGGAGTGAGAGTCCTAATGAGCAGTTCTTC,CAWSESPNEQFF
TRBJ1-2,few,NA,TRBV14,TGTGCCAGCAGCCAAGACCTAGACGGATTACCCTATGGCTACACCTTC,CASSQDLDGLPYGYTF
TRBJ1-3,NA,NA,TRBV5-4,TGTGCCAGCAGCTTGGGGAGTCAGGCCGGGGGCTCTGGAAACACCATATATTTT,CASSLGSQAGGSGNTIYF
TRBJ1-1,NA,TRBD1,TRBV6-1,TGTGCCAGCAGTGAAAGGGAGGTGACAGGGGCGTCTGAAGCTTTCTTT,CASSEREVTGASEAFF
TRBJ1-4,NA,NA,TRBV13,TGTGCCAGCAGCTTACGACGGGTCGCCAATGAAAAACTGTTTTTT,CASSLRRVANEKLFF
TRBJ2-2,NA,NA,TRBV7-2,TGTGCCAGCAGCCCCGAATCCCAGGGTTCAGGGCTGTTTTTT,CASSPESQGSGLFF
TRBJ1-1,NA,TRBD1,TRBV5-1,TGCGCCAGCAGCTTAGGACAGGGGCGAGGGGCTTTCTTT,CASSLGQGRGAFF
TRBJ1-4,NA,TRBD1,TRBV7-8,TGTGCCAGCAGCCCGCCGACAGGGGAAAGTGAAAAACTGTTTTTT,CASSPPTGESEKLFF
TRBJ2-5,NA,TRBD2,TRBV5-1,TGCGCCAGCAGCAGACAGGGCCCTAGCGGGGGACAAGAGACCCAGTACTTC,CASSRQGPSGGQETQYF
TRBJ1-5,few,TRBD1,TRBV6-2/TRBV6-3,TGTGCCAGCAGCCAGAGACAGGGGATGAGCAATCAGCCCCAGCATTTT,CASSQRQGMSNQPQHF
TRBJ2-3,NA,TRBD2,TRBV29-1,TGCAGCGTGAATCTAGCGGGGCTTACAGATACGCAGTATTTT,CSVNLAGLTDTQYF
TRBJ2-1,NA,NA,TRBV11-2,TGTGCCAGCAGCTTATGGGGTGCGGGGAGCTCCACCTACAATGAGCAGTTCTTC,CASSLWGAGSSTYNEQFF
TRBJ2-5,NA,NA,TRBV20-1,TGCAGTGCTCTTTCGGGGACCCAGTACTTC,CSALSGTQYF
TRBJ2-5,NA,NA,TRBV19,TGTGCCAGTAGTATTGCAGGGTTGACCCAGTACTTC,CASSIAGLTQYF
TRBJ2-5,once,TRBD1,TRBV15,TGTGCCACCAGTCGGGACAGGGTTGAGACCCAGTACTTC,CATSRDRVETQYF
TRBJ2-2,NA,NA,TRBV4-2,TGTGCCAGCAGCCAAGAGAATAGGAGGGGCGGCACCGGGGAGCTGTTTTTT,CASSQENRRGGTGELFF
TRBJ1-1,NA,NA,TRBV7-8,TGTGCCACCTCGGGGAGGTCCCCGACTGAAGCTTTCTTT,CATSGRSPTEAFF
TRBJ2-4,NA,NA,TRBV27,TGTGCCAGCAGCCGAAACAGAGTAGCCAAAAACATTCAGTACTTC,CASSRNRVAKNIQYF
TRBJ1-3,NA,TRBD1,TRBV2,TGTGCCAGCAGCCGACAGGGTGCAGGAAACACCATATATTTT,CASSRQGAGNTIYF
TRBJ2-7,NA,TRBD1,TRBV6-5,TGTGCCACGAAACTCGGGACAGGGTTCGTCGAGCAGTACTTC,CATKLGTGFVEQYF
TRBJ2-2,NA,NA,TRBV5-4,TGTGCCAGCAGCGAGCTTGATCGGGGCACCGGGGAGCTGTTTTTT,CASSELDRGTGELFF
TRBJ2-2,NA,NA,TRBV6-5,TGTGCCAGCAGTTACAGTGGGCCTAACACCGGGGAGCTGTTTTTT,CASSYSGPNTGELFF
TRBJ2-5,NA,NA,TRBV11-2,TGTGCCAGCAGCGAACAGGGTGGAGAGACCCAGTACTTC,CASSEQGGETQYF
TRBJ2-7,NA,NA,TRBV4-3,TGCGCCAGCAGCCAAGTAGGGCGGGGTGCCGACGAGCAGTACTTC,CASSQVGRGADEQYF
TRBJ1-3,once,TRBD1,TRBV18,TGTGCCAGCTCACCGACAGGGCATGGGGACACCATATATTTT,CASSPTGHGDTIYF
TRBJ2-7,NA,TRBD2,TRBV5-1,TGCGCCAGCAGGGGGGGGACCGAGCAGTACTTC,CASRGGTEQYF
TRBJ2-1,NA,TRBD1,TRBV11-2,TGTGCCAGCAGAGGACAGGGAGGCGATGAGCAGTTCTTC,CASRGQGGDEQFF
TRBJ2-3,NA,TRBD2,TRBV29-1,TGCAGCGGGGGGATTAGCGGGAGAACAGATACGCAGTATTTT,CSGGISGRTDTQYF
TRBJ1-2,NA,NA,TRBV7-2,TGTGCCAGCAGCTTAGGGGGGCGCGGGTATGGCTACACCTTC,CASSLGGRGYGYTF
TRBJ2-1,once,TRBD2,TRBV24-1,TGTGCCACCAGTGATCCATTAGCGGGGGGGCCCAATGAGCAGTTCTTC,CATSDPLAGGPNEQFF
TRBJ1-5,NA,NA,TRBV5-1,TGCGCCAGCAGCCCGGGTCCGAATCAGCCCCAGCATTTT,CASSPGPNQPQHF
TRBJ2-2,NA,TRBD2,TRBV9,TGTGCCAGCAGGAGGGAGGGGAACACCGGGGAGCTGTTTTTT,CASRREGNTGELFF
TRBJ1-2,once,NA,TRBV27,TGTGCCAGCAGTTTATACGGGAATAATCCTAACTATGGCTACACCTTC,CASSLYGNNPNYGYTF
TRBJ2-1,NA,TRBD2,TRBV7-2,TGTGCCAGCAGCTTAGGGCGGGAGAACAATGAGCAGTTCTTC,CASSLGRENNEQFF
TRBJ2-1,NA,NA,TRBV7-9,TGTGCCAGCAGCTTAGCGGCGACTAGCAATGAGCAGTTCTTC,CASSLAATSNEQFF
TRBJ1-4,NA,NA,TRBV5-1,TGCGCCAGCAGCTTCAAACAGGGCCCTAATGAAAAACTGTTTTTT,CASSFKQGPNEKLFF
TRBJ1-4,NA,NA,TRBV7-2,TGTGCCAGCAGCCCACTGTGGGCAAGCAATGAAAAACTGTTTTTT,CASSPLWASNEKLFF
TRBJ2-3,NA,TRBD2,TRBV6-6,TGTGCCAGCAGTTACTCGGGCGGGGGGTACACAGATACGCAGTATTTT,CASSYSGGGYTDTQYF
TRBJ1-2,NA,TRBD1,TRBV5-1,TGCGCCAGCAGCCATACAGGGGGAGAAGTCGGCTACACCTTC,CASSHTGGEVGYTF
TRBJ2-3,few,TRBD2,TRBV6-6,TGTGCCAGCGAGGTGGGAGGGAGCACAGATACGCAGTATTTT,CASEVGGSTDTQYF